These 2 T cell receptor beta chains share one sample of origin, sequenced in a study of blood T cell repertoires in COVID-19. TCRdb's copy holds only in-frame clones and misses some; the assay was immunoSEQ multiplex PCR. In the table there are around 160,000 clones, 70% to 90% of which are singletons. Sequenced input: peripheral blood. The receptors derive from a man aged 18 to 29 with acute or convalescent COVID-19.

J is TRBJ2-7 and V is TRBV11-2, with 8 bases aligning to TRBD1. CDR1 is SGHAT, CDR2 FQNNGV, per germline. Unmatched junction bases numbered 4, after V lost 3 bases and J lost 3 bases. This CDR3 is 14 amino acids long. The CDR3 DNA is TGTGCCAGCAGCTTTACCGGGACAGGCTACGAGCAGTACTTC. This sequence encodes CASSFTGTGYEQYF.

The chain couples TRBV4-1 to TRBJ2-1; 7 bases fit TRBD2. The CDR3 runs to 16 residues. The junction had 10 bases not matched to a gene; V was cut back by 4 bases and J by 4 bases. Germline-derived CDR1 and CDR2 are MGHRA and YSYEKL. CDR3: CASSLTGAGYYNEQFF. As DNA, the CDR3 is TGCGCCAGCAGCCTGACGGGAGCGGGGTATTACAATGAGCAGTTCTTC.